The 14 T cell receptor beta chains reported below all come from one sample, sequenced in a study of CXCR3-negative and CXCR3-positive naive CD8 T cells (dated by TCRdb to about 2019). What the work shows at the level of the full study, not this receptor alone: Compared with CXCR3-negative naive cells, CXCR3-positive naive cells had TRB CDR3s with higher hydrophobicity (lower Kidera factor 4), lower energy, and higher strength and volume indices.

Data came from a NextSeq 550. The Human TCR Profiling Kit (MiLaboratory) was used to prepare UMI-labeled 5' RACE TRB cDNA libraries. Based on TCRdb reprocessing of the reads, there is one entry per CDR3 protein sequence, and DNA is missing. The sample has more than 80,000 distinct CDR3 sequences on record. The ten top clones hold roughly 0.38% of the sample. These receptors lack a known antigen. Sample: naive CXCR3+ CD8+ T cells from blood. What the cell subset or site label conveys for this sample: CD45RO-CCR7+CD27+CD95- naive CD8+ T cells expressing CXCR3 (TNR3+). Receptors originate from a human donor in good health. Some clones in this sample may be carry-over from other donors' samples.

J is TRBJ2-5 and V is TRBV7-2. Germline lookup yields CDR1 SGHTA and CDR2 FQGNSA. The length of the CDR3 is 13 residues. CDR3 loop: CASSLNYGETQYF.

The gene calls are TRBV7-6 and TRBJ1-1; absent DNA, TCRdb's TRBD1 call cannot be checked. CDR1 is SGHVS, CDR2 FNYEAQ, per germline. The CDR3 sequence is 13 residues long. The CDR3 loop is CASSPWTGGEAFF.

The chain employs TRBV28 and TRBJ2-7; TCRdb reports TRBD2, a call that lacks DNA to check it against. In germline, CDR1 is MDHEN, CDR2 SYDVKM. The CDR3 runs 13 residues. The CDR3 here is CASSLRLAGEQYF.

The gene calls are TRBV12-3 or TRBV12-4 and TRBJ1-2. There are 13 residues in the CDR3. CDR3 protein: CASSFLPVYGYTF.

The chain is built from TRBV20-1 and TRBJ1-1. Germline V lookup: CDR1 DFQATT, CDR2 SNEGSKA (reference sequence). The CDR3 consists of 14 residues. The CDR3 region is CSARDGRDSAEAFF.

This chain uses TRBV7-9 with TRBJ2-1; TCRdb's D call, TRBD1, is unchecked because there is no DNA. This CDR3 region has 14 residues. CDR1 SEHNR and CDR2 FQNEAQ come from the germline V gene (reference sequence). The CDR3 is CASSLWDTYNEQFF. The full variable domain, completed using reference TRBV7-9 and TRBJ2-1, is DTGVSQNPRHKITKRGQNVTFRCDPISEHNRLYWYRQTLGQGPEFLTYFQNEAQLEKSRLLSDRFSAERPKGSFSTLEIQRTEQGDSAMYLCASSLWDTYNEQFFGPGTRLTVL.

The gene calls are TRBV20-1 and TRBJ2-1; TCRdb reports TRBD1, a call that lacks DNA to check it against. The CDR3 loop spans 14 amino acids. Germline assignment: CDR1 DFQATT and CDR2 SNEGSKA (reference sequence). CDR3 protein: CSVGGGSSYNEQFF.

CDR3 in amino acids: CAWTEGSSSYNEQFF. The chain combines TRBV30 with TRBJ2-1; TCRdb calls TRBD2, which cannot be checked without DNA. Germline V gene data show CDR1 as GTSNPN and CDR2 as SVGIG (reference sequence). CDR3 length: 15 residues.

CDR3 residues: CASSPPGAAGLYEQYF. The chain carries TRBV4-3 and TRBJ2-7; as DNA is missing, the TRBD1 call by TCRdb cannot be tested. The CDR3 consists of 16 residues. Germline V lookup: CDR1 LGHNA, CDR2 YSLEER.

V gene TRBV6-5 combines with J gene TRBJ1-2. The CDR3 has 13 residues. Germline CDR1 reads MNHEY; CDR2 reads SVGAGI. CDR3 amino acids: CASSYTRTGGYTF.

The V and J genes are TRBV6-2 or TRBV6-3 and TRBJ1-1. The CDR3 totals 16 residues. Per germline, CDR1 MNHEY and CDR2 SVGEGT. CDR3: CASRHGVGRRDTEAFF.

This chain uses TRBV20-1 with TRBJ2-4; TCRdb picks TRBD1, but there is no DNA to check that call. Looked up from germline, CDR1 is DFQATT and CDR2 is SNEGSKA (reference sequence). This CDR3 comprises 15 residues. The CDR3 reads CSARSLQGTPGIQYF.

CDR3: CSVGGLAGELVDIQYF. This chain joins TRBV29-1 and TRBJ2-4; the D gene TCRdb calls, TRBD2, cannot be checked with no DNA. The germline V gene encodes CDR1 SQVTM and CDR2 ANQGSEA. This CDR3 comprises 16 residues.

The CDR3 is CAWSVGQGRDEQFF. The rearrangement links TRBV30 to TRBJ2-1; no DNA is available, so the TRBD1 call from TCRdb remains unchecked. Germline CDR1 is GTSNPN and CDR2 is SVGIG (reference sequence). This CDR3 comprises 14 residues.